Listed below are T cell receptor beta chains from one sample, sequenced in a study of T cells in localized non-small cell lung cancer. Libraries were prepared by immunoSEQ multiplex PCR; TCRdb keeps only in-frame clonotypes and omits some of them. The profile shows 55,000 to 65,000 clones, about 90% of them singletons. Sequenced material: peripheral blood, taken before any cancer treatment. All receptors come from a man between 35 and 75 years old with stage I squamous cell lung carcinoma. Each CDR3 is given with its conserved first and last residue. D genes are given only for firm matches. Clone size is given for some rows only: seen once, a few or many times, or a class if the clone is expanded.

v_gene	d_gene	j_gene	abundance	CDR3aa	CDR3nt
TRBV7-2	.	TRBJ2-7	.	CASSYLLGSFYEQYF	TGTGCCAGCAGCTACCTCTTGGGGAGTTTTTACGAGCAGTACTTC
TRBV7-2	.	TRBJ2-2	.	CASSLEGQGLNTGELFF	TGTGCCAGCAGCTTAGAAGGTCAGGGGTTAAACACCGGGGAGCTGTTTTTT
TRBV28	.	TRBJ2-7	few	CASSPPGLEVSEQYF	TGTGCCAGCAGCCCCCCCGGCTTAGAGGTAAGCGAGCAGTACTTC
TRBV15	.	TRBJ1-5	.	CATSRDANQPQHF	TGTGCCACCAGCAGAGACGCTAATCAGCCCCAGCATTTT
TRBV10-3	.	TRBJ1-2	.	CAINRDGYGYTF	TGTGCCATCAACCGAGACGGCTATGGCTACACCTTC
TRBV7-9	.	TRBJ2-5	.	CASSLGRGWETQYF	TGTGCCAGCAGCTTAGGTAGGGGTTGGGAGACCCAGTACTTC
TRBV7-9	TRBD1	TRBJ1-3	.	CASSLGQGIRNTIYF	TGTGCCAGCAGCTTAGGACAGGGTATAAGAAACACCATATATTTT
TRBV7-2	.	TRBJ2-7	few	CASSLRSPYEQYF	TGTGCCAGCAGCTTGAGAAGCCCCTACGAGCAGTACTTC
TRBV6-6	.	TRBJ1-5	.	CASSADSLNQPQHF	TGTGCCAGCAGTGCTGACAGTCTCAATCAGCCCCAGCATTTT
TRBV5-1	TRBD1	TRBJ2-7	.	CASSITGQGTYEQYF	TGCGCCAGCAGCATTACTGGACAGGGAACCTACGAGCAGTACTTC
TRBV9	TRBD1	TRBJ2-7	.	CASSSGQGAHEQYF	TGTGCCAGCAGCTCGGGACAGGGGGCGCACGAGCAGTACTTC
TRBV7-3	TRBD2	TRBJ2-7	few	CASSFRLAGEYEQYF	TGTGCCAGCAGCTTCCGGCTAGCGGGAGAATACGAGCAGTACTTC
TRBV15	.	TRBJ2-7	.	CATSGPLAADFYEQYF	TGTGCCACCAGCGGGCCCCTCGCGGCTGATTTCTACGAGCAGTACTTC
TRBV29-1	TRBD2	TRBJ2-3	.	CSVVTAGGTIDTQYF	TGCAGCGTTGTGACGGCGGGAGGTACAATAGATACGCAGTATTTT
TRBV9	.	TRBJ2-1	.	CASSPQGLYNEQFF	TGTGCCAGCAGCCCCCAGGGGCTTTACAATGAGCAGTTCTTC
TRBV4-2	TRBD2	TRBJ2-3	.	CASSQGSMAGGQTPDTQYF	TGTGCCAGCAGCCAAGGGTCGATGGCGGGAGGGCAGACTCCAGATACGCAGTATTTT
TRBV6-6	.	TRBJ2-1	.	CASSPRRSTGYEQFF	TGTGCCAGCAGTCCACGGCGGTCTACCGGGTATGAGCAGTTCTTC
TRBV2	.	TRBJ2-5	.	CASSPEETQYF	TGTGCCAGCAGTCCTGAAGAGACCCAGTACTTC
TRBV7-2	.	TRBJ2-1	.	CASSLAAGRQFF	TGTGCCAGCAGCTTAGCGGCAGGGCGTCAGTTCTTC
TRBV7-9	.	TRBJ1-2	.	CASSLQTAYGYTF	TGTGCCAGCAGCTTACAGACAGCCTATGGCTACACCTTC
TRBV19	.	TRBJ2-5	.	CASRPRGQGETQYF	TGTGCCAGTAGGCCACGGGGGCAGGGAGAGACCCAGTACTTC
TRBV15	TRBD1	TRBJ2-2	.	CAVGTDNTGELFF	TGTGCGGTAGGGACAGATAACACCGGGGAGCTGTTTTTT
TRBV7-9	.	TRBJ2-7	.	CASSLGPNYEQYF	TGTGCCAGCAGCTTAGGTCCCAACTACGAGCAGTACTTC
TRBV15	.	TRBJ1-5	.	CATSRDVGAGNQPQHF	TGTGCCACCAGCAGAGATGTAGGGGCAGGCAATCAGCCCCAGCATTTT
TRBV11-2	TRBD1	TRBJ1-5	once	CASSRTGGREQPQHF	TGTGCCAGCAGCCGTACAGGGGGCCGGGAACAGCCCCAGCATTTT
TRBV19	TRBD1	TRBJ2-1	.	CASSTGQHPASEQFF	TGTGCCAGTAGCACGGGACAGCACCCCGCTAGTGAGCAGTTCTTC
TRBV7-9	TRBD2	TRBJ2-5	.	CASSPGGGLQETQYF	TGTGCCAGCAGTCCCGGCGGGGGACTACAAGAGACCCAGTACTTC
TRBV7-2	TRBD2	TRBJ2-7	.	CASSFSGLTYEQYF	TGTGCCAGCAGCTTTAGCGGGCTAACCTACGAGCAGTACTTC
TRBV7-9	TRBD1	TRBJ1-1	.	CASSFTQGFAEAFF	TGTGCCAGCAGCTTTACACAGGGGTTCGCTGAAGCTTTCTTT
TRBV11-3	TRBD2	TRBJ2-3	.	CASSAGTSGSRDTQYF	TGTGCCAGCAGCGCCGGGACTAGCGGGAGTAGGGATACGCAGTATTTT
TRBV29-1	.	TRBJ2-2	.	CSAARTLNTGELFF	TGCAGCGCGGCCAGGACCCTGAACACCGGGGAGCTGTTTTTT
TRBV7-9	.	TRBJ1-1	.	CASSLAGRSEAFF	TGTGCCAGCAGCTTAGCTGGACGATCTGAAGCTTTCTTT
TRBV4-3	.	TRBJ2-2	.	CASSRTEGTGELFF	TGCGCCAGCAGCCGGACAGAGGGGACCGGGGAGCTGTTTTTT
TRBV18	.	TRBJ2-6	.	CASSPLGQSSGANVLTF	TGTGCCAGCTCACCACTAGGACAAAGCTCTGGGGCCAACGTCCTGACTTTC
TRBV4-1	TRBD2	TRBJ2-1	.	CASSQEASGSSTSYNEQFF	TGCGCCAGCAGCCAAGAGGCTAGCGGGAGTTCCACGTCCTACAATGAGCAGTTCTTC
TRBV28	TRBD2	TRBJ2-1	.	CASSSHGTSGTYNEQFF	TGTGCCAGCAGTTCCCACGGGACTAGCGGCACCTACAATGAGCAGTTCTTC
TRBV21-1	.	TRBJ2-3	.	CASSKVGSIVSTDTQYF	TGTGCCAGCAGCAAAGTCGGCAGCATTGTTAGCACAGATACGCAGTATTTT
TRBV9	TRBD2	TRBJ2-1	many	CASSVDPSGPLNEQFF	TGTGCCAGCAGCGTAGACCCTAGCGGGCCCTTGAATGAGCAGTTCTTC
TRBV28	.	TRBJ2-3	.	CASYRAGEGPDTQYF	TGTGCCAGCTACAGAGCGGGCGAGGGACCAGATACGCAGTATTTT
TRBV28	.	TRBJ2-5	.	CASSFLGTSQETQYF	TGTGCCAGCAGTTTCCTCGGGACCTCGCAAGAGACCCAGTACTTC
TRBV6-5	.	TRBJ2-7	once	CASSLRGATYEQYF	TGTGCCAGCAGCCTCCGCGGGGCCACCTACGAGCAGTACTTC
TRBV4-2	.	TRBJ2-7	.	CASSRRAGDAPYEQYF	TGTGCCAGCAGCCGAAGGGCGGGCGACGCTCCCTACGAGCAGTACTTC
TRBV7-3	TRBD2	TRBJ2-3	.	CASGATSRSTDTQYF	TGTGCCAGCGGCGCGACTAGCCGGAGCACAGATACGCAGTATTTT
TRBV7-9	.	TRBJ1-1	.	CASSLQTANTEAFF	TGTGCCAGCAGCCTTCAGACAGCGAACACTGAAGCTTTCTTT
TRBV6-4	TRBD2	TRBJ2-3	.	CASSDLAGGPDTQYF	TGTGCCAGCAGCGATTTAGCGGGAGGGCCAGATACGCAGTATTTT
TRBV5-1	.	TRBJ2-4	.	CASSLDRDESIQYF	TGCGCCAGCAGCTTGGACAGGGATGAGTCCATTCAGTACTTC
TRBV28	.	TRBJ2-1	.	CASSLRLGTSYNEQFF	TGTGCCAGCAGTCTCCGCCTGGGCACGTCCTACAATGAGCAGTTCTTC
TRBV4-2	.	TRBJ2-1	.	CASSQGSTGEQFF	TGTGCCAGCAGCCAGGGAAGTACAGGAGAGCAGTTCTTC
TRBV10-1	.	TRBJ2-7	.	CASSESGYEQYF	TGCGCCAGCAGTGAGTCCGGCTACGAGCAGTACTTC
TRBV10-3	.	TRBJ1-6	.	CATRRENSPLHF	TGTGCCACAAGGAGGGAGAATTCACCCCTCCACTTT
TRBV19	.	TRBJ1-5	.	CASSIDRPWSNQPQHF	TGTGCCAGTAGTATAGATCGCCCCTGGAGCAATCAGCCCCAGCATTTT
TRBV7-9	TRBD1	TRBJ2-3	.	CASSLGQGADTQYF	TGTGCCAGCAGCTTAGGGCAGGGGGCAGATACGCAGTATTTT
TRBV29-1	.	TRBJ2-2	.	CSVGSGGTGELFF	TGCAGCGTTGGGAGTGGGGGGACCGGGGAGCTGTTTTTT
TRBV28	.	TRBJ2-6	.	CASAQGGSGANVLTF	TGTGCCAGCGCTCAGGGTGGGTCTGGGGCCAACGTCCTGACTTTC
TRBV5-6	.	TRBJ2-7	.	CASSLYGRASYEQYF	TGTGCCAGCAGCTTGTACGGCAGGGCCTCCTACGAGCAGTACTTC
TRBV7-8	.	TRBJ2-7	.	CASSSWKAHEQYF	TGTGCCAGCAGCTCCTGGAAAGCCCACGAGCAGTACTTC
TRBV29-1	.	TRBJ1-2	.	CSVEGGRGNGYTF	TGCAGCGTTGAAGGTGGCAGGGGAAACGGCTACACCTTC